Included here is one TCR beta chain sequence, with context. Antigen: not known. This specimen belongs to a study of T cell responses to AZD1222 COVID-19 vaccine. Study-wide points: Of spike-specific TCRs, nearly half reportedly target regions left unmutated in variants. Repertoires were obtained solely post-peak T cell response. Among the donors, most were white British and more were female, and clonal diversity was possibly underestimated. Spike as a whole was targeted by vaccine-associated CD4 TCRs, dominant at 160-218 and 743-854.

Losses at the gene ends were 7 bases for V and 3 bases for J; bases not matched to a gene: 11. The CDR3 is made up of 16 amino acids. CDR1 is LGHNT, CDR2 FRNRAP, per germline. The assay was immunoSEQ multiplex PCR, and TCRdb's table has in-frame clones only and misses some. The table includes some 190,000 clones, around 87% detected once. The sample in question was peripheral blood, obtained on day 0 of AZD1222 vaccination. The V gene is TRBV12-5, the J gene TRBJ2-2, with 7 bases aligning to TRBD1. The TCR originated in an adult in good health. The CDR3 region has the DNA TGTGCTAGTGCTGCCCCGAGACAGGGAGACACCGGGGAGCTGTTTTTT. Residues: CASAAPRQGDTGELFF.